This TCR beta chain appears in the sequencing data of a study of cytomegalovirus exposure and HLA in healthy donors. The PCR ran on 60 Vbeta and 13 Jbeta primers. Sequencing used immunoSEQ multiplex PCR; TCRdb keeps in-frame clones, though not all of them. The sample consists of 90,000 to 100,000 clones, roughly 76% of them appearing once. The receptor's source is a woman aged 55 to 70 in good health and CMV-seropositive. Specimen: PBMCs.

The chain's CDR3 is CASSPGTFNEQFF. The CDR3 coding sequence is TGTGCCAGCAGTCCCGGGACATTCAATGAGCAGTTCTTC. V usage is TRBV27 and J usage is TRBJ2-1; D possibly corresponds to TRBD1 (6 bases). Germline V CDR1 and CDR2: MNHEY, SMNVEV (reference sequence). V was pared by 5 bases and J by 6 bases, with 11 bases between. This CDR3 has 13 residues.